This TCR beta chain was captured by sequencing in a study of T cells in women clearing cervical HPV infection. Study-level information: Case blood was drawn when the lesion was first found; control blood after infection became undetectable. Study-wide findings and caveats: Controls had more TRBV6-7 (roughly 0.16%) than cases (0.11%). Unknown T-cell numbers per sample may underlie the richness differences.

Notes on this clone: Its antigen remains unknown. Read coverage stops 3 residues before the CDR3 terminus; the germline J gene supplies the remainder.

This CDR3 region has 13 residues. Looked up from germline, CDR1 is DFQATT and CDR2 is SNEGSKA (reference sequence). V lost 3 bases and J 7 bases, leaving 12 bases between the germline ends. This table comes from immunoSEQ multiplex PCR, and its TCRdb copy is limited to in-frame clones, with some not included. The sample's table shows around 30,000 clones. HPV was found by MY09/MY11 PCR and dot-blot genotyping. The rearrangement joins TRBV20-1 to TRBJ1-4; TRBD1 might be the D (5 bases). The TCR sequence derives from a woman between 18 and 69 years old with a cervical HPV16 infection that either progressed to CIN3+ or cleared (not recorded which). Source material: blood buffy coat. The CDR3 DNA, read in part, is TGCAGTGCTAGTACTGGGGACTTTGAAAAA. It translates to CSASTGDFEK. Given in full, the CDR3 is CSASTGDFEKLFF.